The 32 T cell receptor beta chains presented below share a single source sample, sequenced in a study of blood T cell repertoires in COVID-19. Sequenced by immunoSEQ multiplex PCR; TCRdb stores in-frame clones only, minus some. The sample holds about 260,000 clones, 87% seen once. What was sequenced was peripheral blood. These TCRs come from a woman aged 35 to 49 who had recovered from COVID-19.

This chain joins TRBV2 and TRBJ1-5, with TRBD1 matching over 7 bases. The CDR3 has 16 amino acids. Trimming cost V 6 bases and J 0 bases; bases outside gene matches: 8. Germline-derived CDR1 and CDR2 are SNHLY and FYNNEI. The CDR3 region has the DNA TGTGCCAGCAGGTTCGACAGGGCCTATAGCAATCAGCCCCAGCATTTT. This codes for CASRFDRAYSNQPQHF.

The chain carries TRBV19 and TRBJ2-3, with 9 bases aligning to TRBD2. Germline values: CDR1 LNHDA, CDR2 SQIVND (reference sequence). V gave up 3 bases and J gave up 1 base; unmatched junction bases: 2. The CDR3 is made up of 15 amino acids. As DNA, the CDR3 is TGTGCCAGTAGTATGGCTAGCGGGGGCACAGATACGCAGTATTTT. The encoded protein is CASSMASGGTDTQYF.

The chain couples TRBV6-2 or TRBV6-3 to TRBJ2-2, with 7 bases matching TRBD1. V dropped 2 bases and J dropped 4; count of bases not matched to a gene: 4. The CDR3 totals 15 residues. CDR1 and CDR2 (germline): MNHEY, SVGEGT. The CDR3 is CASSYVGQSTGELFF. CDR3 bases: TGTGCCAGCAGTTACGTGGGACAGTCCACCGGGGAGCTGTTTTTT.

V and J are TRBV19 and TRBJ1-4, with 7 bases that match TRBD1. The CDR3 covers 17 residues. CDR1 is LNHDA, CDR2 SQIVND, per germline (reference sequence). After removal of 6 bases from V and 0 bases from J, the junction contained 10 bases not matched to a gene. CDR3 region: CASRAGQTLATNEKLFF. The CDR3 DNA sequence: TGTGCCAGTAGGGCGGGACAGACCCTTGCAACTAATGAAAAACTGTTTTTT.

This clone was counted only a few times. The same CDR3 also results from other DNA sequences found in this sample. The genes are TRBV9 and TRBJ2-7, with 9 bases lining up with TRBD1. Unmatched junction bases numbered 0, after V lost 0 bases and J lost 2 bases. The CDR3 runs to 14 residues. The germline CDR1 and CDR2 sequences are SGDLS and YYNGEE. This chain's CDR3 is CASSVGDRAYEQYF. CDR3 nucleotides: TGTGCCAGCAGCGTAGGGGACAGGGCCTACGAGCAGTACTTC.

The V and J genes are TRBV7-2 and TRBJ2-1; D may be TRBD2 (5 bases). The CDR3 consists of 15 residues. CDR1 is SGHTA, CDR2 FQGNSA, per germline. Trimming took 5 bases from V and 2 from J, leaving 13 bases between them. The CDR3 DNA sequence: TGTGCCAGCAGCCAGAACACCGGGACCTACAATGAGCAGTTCTTC. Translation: CASSQNTGTYNEQFF.

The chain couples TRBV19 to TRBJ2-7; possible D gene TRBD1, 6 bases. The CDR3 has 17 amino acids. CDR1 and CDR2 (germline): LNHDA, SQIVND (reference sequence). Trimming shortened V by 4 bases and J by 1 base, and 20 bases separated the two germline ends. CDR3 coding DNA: TGTGCCAGTAGTAGCATGTGGCCGGGACATCGGTCCTACGAGCAGTACTTC. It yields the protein CASSSMWPGHRSYEQYF. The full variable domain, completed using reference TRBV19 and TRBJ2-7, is DGGITQSPKYLFRKEGQNVTLSCEQNLNHDAMYWYRQDPGQGLRLIYYSQIVNDFQKGDIAEGYSVSREKKESFPLTVTSAQKNPTAFYLCASSSMWPGHRSYEQYFGPGTRLTVT.

The CDR3 region has the DNA TGTGCCAGCAGCCAAGTCGGGGGGGCCGAGGGGGAGCTGTTTTTT. Translated, it gives CASSQVGGAEGELFF. This chain connects TRBV4-2 to TRBJ2-2, with 8 bases identical to TRBD2. V was pared by 1 base and J by 8 bases, with 6 bases of the junction left unmatched. CDR1 is LGHNA, CDR2 YNFKEQ, per germline. The CDR3 has 15 residues.

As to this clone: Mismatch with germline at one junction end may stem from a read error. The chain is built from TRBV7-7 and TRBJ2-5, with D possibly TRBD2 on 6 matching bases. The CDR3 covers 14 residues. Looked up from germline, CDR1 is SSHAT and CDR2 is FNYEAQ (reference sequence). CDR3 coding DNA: TGTGCTAGCAGCCCCGGGGGATCTGGAGAGACCCAGTACTTC. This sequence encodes CASSPGGSGETQYF.

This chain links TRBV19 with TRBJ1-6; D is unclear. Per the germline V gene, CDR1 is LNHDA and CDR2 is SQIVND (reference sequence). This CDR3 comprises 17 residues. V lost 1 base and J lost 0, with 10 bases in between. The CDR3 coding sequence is TGTGCCAGTAGTATAGCGACACTGAGCTCCTATAATTCACCCCTCCACTTT. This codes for CASSIATLSSYNSPLHF.

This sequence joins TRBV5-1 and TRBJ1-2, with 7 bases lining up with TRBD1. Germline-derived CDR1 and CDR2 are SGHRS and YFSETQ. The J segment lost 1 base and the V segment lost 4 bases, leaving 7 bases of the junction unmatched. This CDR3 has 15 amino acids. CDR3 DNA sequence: TGCGCCAGCAGCGCCGGGACAGCAAATAACTATGGCTACACCTTC. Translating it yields CASSAGTANNYGYTF.

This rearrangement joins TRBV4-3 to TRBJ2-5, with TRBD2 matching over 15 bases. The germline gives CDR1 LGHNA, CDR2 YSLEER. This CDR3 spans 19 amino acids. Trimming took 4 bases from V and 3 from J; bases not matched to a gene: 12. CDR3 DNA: TGCGCCAGCAGCCCCTTTCTCGGACTAGCGGGGGGGCGGGAAGAGACCCAGTACTTC. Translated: CASSPFLGLAGGREETQYF.

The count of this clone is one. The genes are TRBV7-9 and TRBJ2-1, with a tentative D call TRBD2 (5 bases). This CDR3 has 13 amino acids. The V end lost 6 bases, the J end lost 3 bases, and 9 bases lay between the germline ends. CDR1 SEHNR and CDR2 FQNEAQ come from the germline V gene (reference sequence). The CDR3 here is CASSKGVYNEQFF. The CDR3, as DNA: TGTGCCAGCAGTAAGGGAGTCTACAATGAGCAGTTCTTC. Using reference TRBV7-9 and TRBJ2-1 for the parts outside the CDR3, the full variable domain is DTGVSQNPRHKITKRGQNVTFRCDPISEHNRLYWYRQTLGQGPEFLTYFQNEAQLEKSRLLSDRFSAERPKGSFSTLEIQRTEQGDSAMYLCASSKGVYNEQFFGPGTRLTVL.

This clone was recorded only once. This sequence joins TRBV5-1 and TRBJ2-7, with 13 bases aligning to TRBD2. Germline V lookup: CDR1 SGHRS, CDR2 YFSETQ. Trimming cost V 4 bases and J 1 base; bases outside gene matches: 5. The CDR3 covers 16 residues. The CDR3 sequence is CASSHGLAGVSYEQYF. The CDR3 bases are TGCGCCAGCAGCCACGGACTAGCGGGGGTTTCCTACGAGCAGTACTTC.

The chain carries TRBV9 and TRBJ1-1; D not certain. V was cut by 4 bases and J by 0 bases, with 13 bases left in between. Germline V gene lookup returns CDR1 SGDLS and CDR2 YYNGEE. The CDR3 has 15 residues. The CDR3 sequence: CASSPQQFMNTEAFF. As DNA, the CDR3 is TGTGCCAGCAGCCCCCAACAGTTCATGAACACTGAAGCTTTCTTT.

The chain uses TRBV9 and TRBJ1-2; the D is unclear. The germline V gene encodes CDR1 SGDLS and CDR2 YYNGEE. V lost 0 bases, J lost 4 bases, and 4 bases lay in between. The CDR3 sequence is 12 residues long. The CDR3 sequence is CASSVDSYGYTF. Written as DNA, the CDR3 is TGTGCCAGCAGCGTAGACAGCTATGGCTACACCTTC.

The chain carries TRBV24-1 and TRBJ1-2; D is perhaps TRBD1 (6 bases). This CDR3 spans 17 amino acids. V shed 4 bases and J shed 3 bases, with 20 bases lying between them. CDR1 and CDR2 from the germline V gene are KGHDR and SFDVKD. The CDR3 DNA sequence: TGTGCCACCAGTGACCCTAGTAAAGACCGACAGGACTATGGCTACACCTTC. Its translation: CATSDPSKDRQDYGYTF.

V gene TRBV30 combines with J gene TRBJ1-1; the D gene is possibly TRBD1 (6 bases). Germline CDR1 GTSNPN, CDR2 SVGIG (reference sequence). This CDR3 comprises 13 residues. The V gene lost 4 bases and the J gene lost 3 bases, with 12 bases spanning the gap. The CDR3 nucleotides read TGTGCCTGGAATGGAGAGGGGGACACTGAAGCTTTCTTT. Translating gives CAWNGEGDTEAFF.

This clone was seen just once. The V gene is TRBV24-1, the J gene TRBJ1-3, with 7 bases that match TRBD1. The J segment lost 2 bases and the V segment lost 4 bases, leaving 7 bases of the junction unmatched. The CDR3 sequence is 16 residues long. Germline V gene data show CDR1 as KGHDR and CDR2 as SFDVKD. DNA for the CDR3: TGTGCCACCAGTGAAACCGGGACAGCTACTGGAAACACCATATATTTT. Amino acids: CATSETGTATGNTIYF.

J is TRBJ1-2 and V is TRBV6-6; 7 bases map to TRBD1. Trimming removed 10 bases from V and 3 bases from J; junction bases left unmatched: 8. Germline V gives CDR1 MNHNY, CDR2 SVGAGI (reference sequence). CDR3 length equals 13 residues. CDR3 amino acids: CAINRGSHYGYTF. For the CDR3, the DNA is TGTGCCATCAACAGGGGTTCGCACTATGGCTACACCTTC.

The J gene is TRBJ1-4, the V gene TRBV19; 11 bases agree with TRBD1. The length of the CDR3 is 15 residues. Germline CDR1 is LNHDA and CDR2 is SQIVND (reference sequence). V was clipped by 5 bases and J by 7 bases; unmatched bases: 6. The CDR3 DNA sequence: TGTGCCAGTAGTCCCTGGACAGGGGGCTTTGAAAAACTGTTTTTT. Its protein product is CASSPWTGGFEKLFF. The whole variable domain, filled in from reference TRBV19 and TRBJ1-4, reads DGGITQSPKYLFRKEGQNVTLSCEQNLNHDAMYWYRQDPGQGLRLIYYSQIVNDFQKGDIAEGYSVSREKKESFPLTVTSAQKNPTAFYLCASSPWTGGFEKLFFGSGTQLSVL.

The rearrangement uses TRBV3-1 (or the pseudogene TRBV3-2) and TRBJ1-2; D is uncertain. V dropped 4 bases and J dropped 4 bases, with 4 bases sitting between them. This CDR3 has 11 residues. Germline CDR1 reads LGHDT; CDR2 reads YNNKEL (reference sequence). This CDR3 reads CASSRAYGYTF. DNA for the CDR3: TGTGCCAGCAGCCGCGCCTATGGCTACACCTTC.

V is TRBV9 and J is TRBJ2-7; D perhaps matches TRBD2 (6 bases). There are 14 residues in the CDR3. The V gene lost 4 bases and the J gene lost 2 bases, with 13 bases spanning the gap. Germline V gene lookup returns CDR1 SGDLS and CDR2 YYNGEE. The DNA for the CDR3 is TGTGCCAGCAGCCCATCGGGGGAACCCTACGAGCAGTACTTC. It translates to CASSPSGEPYEQYF.

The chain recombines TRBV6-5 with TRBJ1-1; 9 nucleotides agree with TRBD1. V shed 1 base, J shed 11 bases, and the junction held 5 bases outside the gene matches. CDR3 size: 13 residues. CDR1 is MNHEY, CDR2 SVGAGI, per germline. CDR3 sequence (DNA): TGTGCCAGCAGTTACTTACAGGGGGCTTCTGCTTTCTTT. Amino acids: CASSYLQGASAFF.

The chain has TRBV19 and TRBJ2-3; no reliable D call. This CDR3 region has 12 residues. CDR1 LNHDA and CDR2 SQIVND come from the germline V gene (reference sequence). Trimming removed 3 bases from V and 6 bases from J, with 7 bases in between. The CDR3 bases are TGTGCCAGTAGTATCAGCAGGGATACGCAGTATTTT. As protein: CASSISRDTQYF.

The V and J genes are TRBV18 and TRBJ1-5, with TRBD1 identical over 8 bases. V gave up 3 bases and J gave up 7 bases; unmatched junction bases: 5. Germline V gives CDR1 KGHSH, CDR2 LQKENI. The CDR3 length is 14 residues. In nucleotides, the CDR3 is TGTGCCAGCTCACCTGGACAGGGTCCACAGCCCCAGCATTTT. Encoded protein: CASSPGQGPQPQHF.

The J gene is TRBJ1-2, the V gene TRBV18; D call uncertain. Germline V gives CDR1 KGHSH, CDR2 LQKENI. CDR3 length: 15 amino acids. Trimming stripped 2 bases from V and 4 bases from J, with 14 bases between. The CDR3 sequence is CASSPGEAATYGYTF. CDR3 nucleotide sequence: TGTGCCAGCTCACCAGGAGAAGCGGCCACCTATGGCTACACCTTC.

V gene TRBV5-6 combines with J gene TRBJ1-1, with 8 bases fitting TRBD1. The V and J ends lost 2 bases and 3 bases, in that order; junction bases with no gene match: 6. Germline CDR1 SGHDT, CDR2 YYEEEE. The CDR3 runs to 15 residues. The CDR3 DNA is TGTGCCAGCAGCTTAGAGGACAGGGAAGACACTGAAGCTTTCTTT. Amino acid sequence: CASSLEDREDTEAFF.

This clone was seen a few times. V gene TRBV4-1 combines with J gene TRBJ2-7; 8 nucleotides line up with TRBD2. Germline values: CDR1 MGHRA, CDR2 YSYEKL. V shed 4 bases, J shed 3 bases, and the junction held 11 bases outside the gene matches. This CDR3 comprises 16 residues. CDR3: CASSRSGGTPLYEQYF. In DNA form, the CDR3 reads TGCGCCAGCAGCCGATCGGGGGGGACTCCCCTCTACGAGCAGTACTTC.

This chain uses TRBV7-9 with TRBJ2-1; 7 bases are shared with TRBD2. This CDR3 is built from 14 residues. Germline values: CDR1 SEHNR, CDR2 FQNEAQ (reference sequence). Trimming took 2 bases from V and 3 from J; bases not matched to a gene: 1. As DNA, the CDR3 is TGTGCCAGCAGCTTACCGGGGGGCTACAATGAGCAGTTCTTC. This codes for CASSLPGGYNEQFF.

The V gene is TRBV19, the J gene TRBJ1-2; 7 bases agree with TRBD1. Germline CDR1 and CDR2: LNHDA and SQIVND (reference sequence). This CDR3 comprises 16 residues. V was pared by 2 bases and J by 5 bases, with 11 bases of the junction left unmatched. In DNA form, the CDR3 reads TGTGCCAGTAGTATACCCTGGGACAGCGCGTTTTATGGCTACACCTTC. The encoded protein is CASSIPWDSAFYGYTF.

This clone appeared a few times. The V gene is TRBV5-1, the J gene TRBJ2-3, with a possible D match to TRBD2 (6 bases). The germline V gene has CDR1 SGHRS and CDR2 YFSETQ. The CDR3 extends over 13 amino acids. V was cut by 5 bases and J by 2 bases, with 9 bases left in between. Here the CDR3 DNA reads TGCGCCAGCAGTCTAGCGAACACAGATACGCAGTATTTT. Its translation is CASSLANTDTQYF.